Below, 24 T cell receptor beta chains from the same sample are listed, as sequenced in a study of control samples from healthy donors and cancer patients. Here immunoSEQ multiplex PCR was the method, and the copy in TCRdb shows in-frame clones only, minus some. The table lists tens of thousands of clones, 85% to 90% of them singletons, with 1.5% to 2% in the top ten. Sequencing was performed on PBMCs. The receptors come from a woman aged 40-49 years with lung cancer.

CDR3 amino acids: CASSSRTGENTGELFF. CDR3 coding DNA: TGTGCCAGCAGCTCCCGGACAGGGGAGAACACCGGGGAGCTGTTTTTT. The chain uses TRBV7-3 and TRBJ2-2; 9 bases line up with TRBD1. The V gene's germline CDR1 is SGHTA and CDR2 FQGTGA. The CDR3 has 16 amino acids. The ends lost 4 bases at V and 1 base at J; junction bases unmatched: 4.

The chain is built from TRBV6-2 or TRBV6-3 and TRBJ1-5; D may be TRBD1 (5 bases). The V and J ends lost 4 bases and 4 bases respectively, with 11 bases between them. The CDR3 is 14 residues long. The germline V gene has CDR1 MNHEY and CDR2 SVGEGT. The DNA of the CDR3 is TGTGCCAGCAGTTGGGGACCGGCGAATCAGCCCCAGCATTTT. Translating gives CASSWGPANQPQHF.

The CDR3 nucleotides read TGTGCCAGCAGTGATACCGACAGGGGCGGATCACCCCTCCACTTT. It is translated as CASSDTDRGGSPLHF. The rearrangement links TRBV6-1 to TRBJ1-6; 8 bases are shared with TRBD1. CDR1 and CDR2 from the germline V gene are MNHNS and SASEGT. Trimming at V came to 3 bases and at J to 10 bases, leaving 8 bases not matched to a gene. CDR3 length: 15 amino acids.

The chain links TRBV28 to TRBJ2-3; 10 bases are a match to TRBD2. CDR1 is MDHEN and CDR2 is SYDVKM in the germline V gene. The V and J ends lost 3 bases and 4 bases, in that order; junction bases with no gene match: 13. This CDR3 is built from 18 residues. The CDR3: CASSLLALSGGASDTQYF. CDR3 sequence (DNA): TGTGCCAGCAGTTTGCTCGCATTAAGCGGGGGGGCGTCAGATACGCAGTATTTT.

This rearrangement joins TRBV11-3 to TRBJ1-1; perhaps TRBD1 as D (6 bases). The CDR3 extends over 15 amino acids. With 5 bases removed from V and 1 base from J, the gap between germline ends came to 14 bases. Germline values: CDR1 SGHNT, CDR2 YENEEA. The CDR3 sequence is CASSSRTTGNTEAFF. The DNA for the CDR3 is TGTGCCAGCAGCAGCCGGACGACAGGGAACACTGAAGCTTTCTTT.

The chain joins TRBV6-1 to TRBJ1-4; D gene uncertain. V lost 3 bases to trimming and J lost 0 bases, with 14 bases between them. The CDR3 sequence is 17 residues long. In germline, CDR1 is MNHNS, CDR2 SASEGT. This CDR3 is CASSERIVPPTNEKLFF. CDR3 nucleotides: TGTGCCAGCAGTGAGAGGATCGTGCCCCCAACTAATGAAAAACTGTTTTTT.

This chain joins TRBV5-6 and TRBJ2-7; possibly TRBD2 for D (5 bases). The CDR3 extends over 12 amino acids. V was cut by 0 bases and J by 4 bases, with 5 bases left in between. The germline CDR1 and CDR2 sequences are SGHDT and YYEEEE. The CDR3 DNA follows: TGTGCCAGCAGCTTGGGACTATACGAGCAGTACTTC. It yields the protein CASSLGLYEQYF. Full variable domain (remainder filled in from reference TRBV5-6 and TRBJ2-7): DAGVTQSPTHLIKTRGQQVTLRCSPKSGHDTVSWYQQALGQGPQFIFQYYEEEERQRGNFPDRFSGHQFPNYSSELNVNALLLGDSALYLCASSLGLYEQYFGPGTRLTVT.

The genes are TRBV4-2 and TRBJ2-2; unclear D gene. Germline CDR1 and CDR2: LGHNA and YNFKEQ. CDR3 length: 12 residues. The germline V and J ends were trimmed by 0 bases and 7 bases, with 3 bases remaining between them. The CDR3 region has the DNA TGTGCCAGCAGCCAAGAAAACGGGGAGCTGTTTTTT. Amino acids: CASSQENGELFF.

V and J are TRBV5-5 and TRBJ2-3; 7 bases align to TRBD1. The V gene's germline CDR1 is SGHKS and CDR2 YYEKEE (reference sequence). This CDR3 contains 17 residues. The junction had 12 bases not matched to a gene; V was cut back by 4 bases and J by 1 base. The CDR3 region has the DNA TGTGCCAGCAGCCCCCGCTGGGACAGTCTAGGCACAGATACGCAGTATTTT. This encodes CASSPRWDSLGTDTQYF.

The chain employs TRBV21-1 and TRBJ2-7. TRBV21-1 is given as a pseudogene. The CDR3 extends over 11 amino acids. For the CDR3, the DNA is TGTGCCAGCAGCAAACGGGGCAGGAAATACTTC. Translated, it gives CASSKRGRKYF.

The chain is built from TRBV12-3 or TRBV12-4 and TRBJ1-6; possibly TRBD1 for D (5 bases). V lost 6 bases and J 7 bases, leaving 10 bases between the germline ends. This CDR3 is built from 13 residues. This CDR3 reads CASRYQGNSPLHF. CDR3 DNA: TGTGCCAGCAGATATCAGGGAAATTCACCCCTCCACTTT.

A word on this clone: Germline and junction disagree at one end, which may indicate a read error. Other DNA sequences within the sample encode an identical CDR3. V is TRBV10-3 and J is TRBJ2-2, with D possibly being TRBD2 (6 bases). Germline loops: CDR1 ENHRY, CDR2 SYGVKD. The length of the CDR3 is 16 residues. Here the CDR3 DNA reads TGTGCCATCAGCGAGTCGCGGGGCCGGGCCACCGGGGAGCTGTTTTTT. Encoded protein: CAISESRGRATGELFF.

The CDR3 protein is CASSRSREDEKLFF. CDR3 in DNA: TGTGCCAGCAGCCGCTCCCGGGAGGATGAAAAACTGTTTTTT. The chain carries TRBV3-1 (or the pseudogene TRBV3-2) and TRBJ1-4; D ambiguous. Germline CDR1 LGHDT, CDR2 YNNKEL (reference sequence). The V gene lost 4 bases and the J gene lost 6 bases, with 12 bases spanning the gap. The CDR3 is 14 amino acids.

The chain's CDR3 is CSVTITGSGQPQHF. The CDR3 DNA follows: TGCAGCGTGACAATAACAGGGTCTGGACAGCCCCAGCATTTT. The chain carries TRBV29-1 and TRBJ1-5, with a weak D call TRBD1 (6 bases). The CDR3 sequence is 14 residues long. Germline CDR1 and CDR2: SQVTM and ANQGSEA. V was shortened by 6 bases and J by 7 bases, with 19 bases between the two germline ends.

The CDR3 DNA reads as TGTGCCAGCAGTGGGGACACCTACGAGCAGTACTTC. Its translation is CASSGDTYEQYF. This chain connects TRBV28 to TRBJ2-7, with D maybe TRBD1 (6 bases). V was pared by 5 bases and J by 2 bases, with 7 bases between. CDR3 length equals 12 residues. The V gene's germline CDR1 is MDHEN and CDR2 SYDVKM. The full variable domain, rest sourced from reference TRBV28 and TRBJ2-7, is DVKVTQSSRYLVKRTGEKVFLECVQDMDHENMFWYRQDPGLGLRLIYFSYDVKMKEKGDIPEGYSVSREKKERFSLILESASTNQTSMYLCASSGDTYEQYFGPGTRLTVT.

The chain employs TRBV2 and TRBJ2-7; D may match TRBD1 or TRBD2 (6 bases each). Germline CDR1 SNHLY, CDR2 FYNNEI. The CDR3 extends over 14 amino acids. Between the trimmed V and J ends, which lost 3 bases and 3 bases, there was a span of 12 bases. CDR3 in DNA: TGTGCCAGCAGTGAGAAGGGGGGCCTCTACGAGCAGTACTTC. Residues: CASSEKGGLYEQYF.

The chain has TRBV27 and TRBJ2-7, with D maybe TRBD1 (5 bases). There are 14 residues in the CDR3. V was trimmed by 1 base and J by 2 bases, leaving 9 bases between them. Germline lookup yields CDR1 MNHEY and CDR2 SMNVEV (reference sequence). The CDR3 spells CASSLYAGPYEQYF. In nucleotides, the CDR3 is TGTGCCAGCAGTTTATACGCAGGGCCCTACGAGCAGTACTTC.

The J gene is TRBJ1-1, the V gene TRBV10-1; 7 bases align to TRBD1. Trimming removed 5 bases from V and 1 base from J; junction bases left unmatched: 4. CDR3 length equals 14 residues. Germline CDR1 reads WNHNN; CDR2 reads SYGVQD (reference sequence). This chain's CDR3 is CASSTGVGNTEAFF. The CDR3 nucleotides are TGCGCCAGCAGTACAGGGGTTGGGAACACTGAAGCTTTCTTT.

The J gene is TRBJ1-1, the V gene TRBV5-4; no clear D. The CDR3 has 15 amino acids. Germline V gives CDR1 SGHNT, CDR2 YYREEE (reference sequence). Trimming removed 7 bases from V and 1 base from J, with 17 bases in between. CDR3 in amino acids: CASSLVGRKNTEAFF. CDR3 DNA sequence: TGTGCCAGCTCCCTGGTGGGCAGGAAGAACACTGAAGCTTTCTTT. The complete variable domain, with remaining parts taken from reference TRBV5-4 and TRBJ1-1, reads ETGVTQSPTHLIKTRGQQVTLRCSSQSGHNTVSWYQQALGQGPQFIFQYYREEENGRGNFPPRFSGLQFPNYSSELNVNALELDDSALYLCASSLVGRKNTEAFFGQGTRLTVV.

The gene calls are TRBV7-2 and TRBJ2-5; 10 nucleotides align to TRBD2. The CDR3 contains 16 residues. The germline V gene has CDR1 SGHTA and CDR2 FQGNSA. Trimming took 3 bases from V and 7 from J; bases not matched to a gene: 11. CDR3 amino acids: CASSLGQRGGTGTQYF. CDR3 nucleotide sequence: TGTGCCAGCAGCTTGGGCCAGCGGGGGGGTACGGGGACCCAGTACTTC. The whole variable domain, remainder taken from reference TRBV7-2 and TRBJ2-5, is GAGVSQSPSNKVTEKGKDVELRCDPISGHTALYWYRQSLGQGLEFLIYFQGNSAPDKSGLPSDRFSAERTGGSVSTLTIQRTQQEDSAVYLCASSLGQRGGTGTQYFGPGTRLLVL.

CDR3 DNA sequence: TGTGCCAGCAGCCCCTCTCATGTCACGAGGGACAGGGTTTTTATCAGACTGTTTTTT. This sequence encodes CASSPSHVTRDRVFIRLFF. This chain links TRBV7-8 with TRBJ1-4, with 9 positions matching TRBD1. V lost 5 bases and J lost 13; bases outside the gene matches: 26. Per germline, CDR1 SGHVS and CDR2 FQNEAQ. The CDR3 is 19 amino acids.

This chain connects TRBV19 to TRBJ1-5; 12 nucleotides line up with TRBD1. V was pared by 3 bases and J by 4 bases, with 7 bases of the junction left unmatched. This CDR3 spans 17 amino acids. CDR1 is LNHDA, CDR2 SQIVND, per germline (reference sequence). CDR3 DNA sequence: TGTGCCAGTAGTATGGGGACAGGGGGCTACTTTAATCAGCCCCAGCATTTT. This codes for CASSMGTGGYFNQPQHF.

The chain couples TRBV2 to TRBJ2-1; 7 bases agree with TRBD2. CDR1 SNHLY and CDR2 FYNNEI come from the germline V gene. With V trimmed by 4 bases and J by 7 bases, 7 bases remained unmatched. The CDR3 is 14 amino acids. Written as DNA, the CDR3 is TGTGCCAGCAGTGTCCAGCGGGGCAGGAATGAGCAGTTCTTC. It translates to CASSVQRGRNEQFF.

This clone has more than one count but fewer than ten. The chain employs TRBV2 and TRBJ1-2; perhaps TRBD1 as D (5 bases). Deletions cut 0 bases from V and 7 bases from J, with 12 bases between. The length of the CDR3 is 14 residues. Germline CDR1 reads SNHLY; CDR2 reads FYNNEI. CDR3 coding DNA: TGTGCCAGCAGTGAAGCTCAGGGACTCACTGGCTACACCTTC. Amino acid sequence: CASSEAQGLTGYTF.